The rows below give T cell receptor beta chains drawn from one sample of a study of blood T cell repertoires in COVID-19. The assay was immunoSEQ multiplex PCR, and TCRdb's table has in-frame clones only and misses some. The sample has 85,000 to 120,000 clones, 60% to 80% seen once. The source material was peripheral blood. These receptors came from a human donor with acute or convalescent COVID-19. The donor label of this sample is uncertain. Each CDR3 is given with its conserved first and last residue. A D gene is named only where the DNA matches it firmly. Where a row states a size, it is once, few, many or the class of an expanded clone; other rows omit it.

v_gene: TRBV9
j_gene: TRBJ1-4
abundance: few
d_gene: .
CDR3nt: TGTGCCAGCAGCACCCGGGAGTTAGCTAATGAAAAACTGTTTTTT
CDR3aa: CASSTRELANEKLFF

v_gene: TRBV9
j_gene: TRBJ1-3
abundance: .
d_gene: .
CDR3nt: TGTGCCAGCAGCCTCCAGGGGTTATCTGGAAACACCATATATTTT
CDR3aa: CASSLQGLSGNTIYF

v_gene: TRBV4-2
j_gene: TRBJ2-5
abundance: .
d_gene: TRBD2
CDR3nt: TGTGCCAGCAGCCAAGTGTCTAGCGGGACACAAGAGACCCAGTACTTC
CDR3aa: CASSQVSSGTQETQYF

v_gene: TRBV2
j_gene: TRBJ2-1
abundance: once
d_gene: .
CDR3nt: TGTGCCAGCACTAGCGATTACAATGAGCAGTTCTTC
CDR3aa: CASTSDYNEQFF

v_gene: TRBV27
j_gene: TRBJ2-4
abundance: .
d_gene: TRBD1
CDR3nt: TGTGCCAGCAAGACGGGACAGCCCTGGGACATTCAGTACTTC
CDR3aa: CASKTGQPWDIQYF

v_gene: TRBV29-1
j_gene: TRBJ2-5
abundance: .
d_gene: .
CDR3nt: TGCAGCGTTGAGATACAAATGCAAGAGACCCAGTACTTC
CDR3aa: CSVEIQMQETQYF

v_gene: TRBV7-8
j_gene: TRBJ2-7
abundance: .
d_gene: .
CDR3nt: TGTGCCAGCAGCTCGGACTTCCGAGCCTACGAGCAGTACTTC
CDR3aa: CASSSDFRAYEQYF

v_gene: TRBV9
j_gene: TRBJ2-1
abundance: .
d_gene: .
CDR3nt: TGTGCCAGCAGCGTCGGTTCGGATGAGCAGTTCTTC
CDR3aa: CASSVGSDEQFF

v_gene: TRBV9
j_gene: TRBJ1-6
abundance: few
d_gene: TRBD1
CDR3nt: TGTGCCAGCAGCTCCTCATTGGTGGGTTGGACAGGAAGAAATTCACCCCTCCACTTT
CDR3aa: CASSSSLVGWTGRNSPLHF

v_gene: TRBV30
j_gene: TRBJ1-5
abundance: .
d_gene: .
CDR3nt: TGTGCCTGGAGTGCCGGGGGCAATCAGCCCCAGCATTTT
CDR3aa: CAWSAGGNQPQHF

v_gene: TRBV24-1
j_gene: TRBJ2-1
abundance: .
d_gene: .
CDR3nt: TGTGCCACCAGTGAAGGGGGCTCCTACAATGAGCAGTTCTTC
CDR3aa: CATSEGGSYNEQFF

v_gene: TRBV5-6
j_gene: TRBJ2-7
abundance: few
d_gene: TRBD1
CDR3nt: TGTGCCAGCAGCTTCGGGACAGGGGTTAACGAGCAGTACTTC
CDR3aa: CASSFGTGVNEQYF

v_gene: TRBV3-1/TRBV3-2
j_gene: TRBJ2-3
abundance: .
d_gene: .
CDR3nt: TGTGCCAGCAGCCAAGGCTGGCGGAATACGCAGTATTTT
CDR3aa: CASSQGWRNTQYF

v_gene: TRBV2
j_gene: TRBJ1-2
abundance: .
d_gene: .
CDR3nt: TGTGCCAGCAGTGGCGCGGGGGACAACTATGGCTACACCTTC
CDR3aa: CASSGAGDNYGYTF

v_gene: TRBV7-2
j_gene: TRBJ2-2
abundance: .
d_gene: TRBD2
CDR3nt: TGTGCCAGCAGCTTAGAGGGACTAGCGGGGGTAAACACCGGGGAGCTGTTTTTT
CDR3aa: CASSLEGLAGVNTGELFF

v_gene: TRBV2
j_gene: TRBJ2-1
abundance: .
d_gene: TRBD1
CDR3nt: TGTGCCAGCAGTGAGGCCGGGACAGGGGCCTTATACAATGAGCAGTTCTTC
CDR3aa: CASSEAGTGALYNEQFF

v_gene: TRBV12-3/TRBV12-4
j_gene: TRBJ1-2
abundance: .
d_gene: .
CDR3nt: TGTGCCAGCAGTTTAGACGGGGGCTATGGCTACACCTTC
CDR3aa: CASSLDGGYGYTF

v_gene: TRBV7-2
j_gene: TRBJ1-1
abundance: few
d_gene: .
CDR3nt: TGTGCCAGCAGCTTGACAGGTCTGAACACTGAAGCTTTCTTT
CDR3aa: CASSLTGLNTEAFF

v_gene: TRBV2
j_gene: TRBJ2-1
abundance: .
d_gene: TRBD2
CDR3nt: TGTGCCAGCAGCCGCAAGCCGGGGGGGTACAATGAGCAGTTCTTC
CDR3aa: CASSRKPGGYNEQFF

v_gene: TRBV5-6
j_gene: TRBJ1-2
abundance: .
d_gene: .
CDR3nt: TGTGCCAGCAGCTCCCTAGGAAAAGGGGCCTACACCTTC
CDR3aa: CASSSLGKGAYTF

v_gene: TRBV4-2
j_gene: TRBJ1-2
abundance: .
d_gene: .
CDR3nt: TGTGCCAGCAGCCAAGGGGCAGACTACATAGATGGCTACACCTTC
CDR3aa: CASSQGADYIDGYTF

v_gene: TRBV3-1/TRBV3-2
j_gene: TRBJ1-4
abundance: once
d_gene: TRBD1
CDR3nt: TGTGCCAGCAGCCAAAGGACAGGGGTTGCGGAAAAACTGTTTTTT
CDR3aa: CASSQRTGVAEKLFF

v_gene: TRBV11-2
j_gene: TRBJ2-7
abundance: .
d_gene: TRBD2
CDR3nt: TGTGCCAGCAGCAGGGACAGCCTAGCGGGGGGCCACTACGAGCAGTACTTC
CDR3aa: CASSRDSLAGGHYEQYF

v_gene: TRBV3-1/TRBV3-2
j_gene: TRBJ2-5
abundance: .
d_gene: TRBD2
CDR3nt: TGTGCCAGCAGCCCCGGACTAGCGGAACAAGAGACCCAGTACTTC
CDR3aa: CASSPGLAEQETQYF

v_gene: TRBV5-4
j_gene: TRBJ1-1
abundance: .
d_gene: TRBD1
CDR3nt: TGTGCCAGCAGCTTGACCGCAGGGGGCCGGGATGAAGCTTTCTTT
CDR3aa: CASSLTAGGRDEAFF

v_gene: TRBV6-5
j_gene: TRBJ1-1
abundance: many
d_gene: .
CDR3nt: TGTGCCAGCAGTTACACAGCGAACACTGAAGCTTTCTTT
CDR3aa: CASSYTANTEAFF

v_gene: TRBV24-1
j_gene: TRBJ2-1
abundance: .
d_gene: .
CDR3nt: TGTGCCACCAGTGATTCATGGCAGGGGCGGAATGAGCAGTTCTTC
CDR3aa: CATSDSWQGRNEQFF

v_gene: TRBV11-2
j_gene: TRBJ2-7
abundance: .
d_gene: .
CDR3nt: TGTGCCAGCAGCCTAGGGGTAACAGGAGCCTACGAGCAGTACTTC
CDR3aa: CASSLGVTGAYEQYF

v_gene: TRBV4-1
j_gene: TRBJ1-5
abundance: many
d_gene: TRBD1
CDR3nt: TGCGCCAGCAGTACAGGGGCCGGCAGGGGTCAGCCCCAGCATTTT
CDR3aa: CASSTGAGRGQPQHF

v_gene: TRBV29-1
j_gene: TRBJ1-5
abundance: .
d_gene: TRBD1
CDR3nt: TGCAGCGCCAAGACAGGGTCCAATCAGCCCCAGCATTTT
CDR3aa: CSAKTGSNQPQHF

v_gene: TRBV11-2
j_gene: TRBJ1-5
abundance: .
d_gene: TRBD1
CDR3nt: TGTGCCAGCAGCCTTAGGACAGGGGGGGATTATAGCAATCAGCCCCAGCATTTT
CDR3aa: CASSLRTGGDYSNQPQHF

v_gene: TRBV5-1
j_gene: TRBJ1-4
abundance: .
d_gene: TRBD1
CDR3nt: TGCGCCAGCAGCCCGGACGGGACAGGTCTGAGGACTAATGAAAAACTGTTTTTT
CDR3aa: CASSPDGTGLRTNEKLFF

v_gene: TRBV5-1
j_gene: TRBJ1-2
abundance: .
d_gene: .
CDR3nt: TGCGCCAGCAGCTTGGGGGCTTGGCAGGCTGGTGGCTACACCTTC
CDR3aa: CASSLGAWQAGGYTF

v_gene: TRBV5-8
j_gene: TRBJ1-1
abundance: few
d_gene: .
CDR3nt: TGTGCCAGCAGCTTGGCCGTCCGACAGAGAAACACTGAAGCTTTCTTT
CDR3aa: CASSLAVRQRNTEAFF